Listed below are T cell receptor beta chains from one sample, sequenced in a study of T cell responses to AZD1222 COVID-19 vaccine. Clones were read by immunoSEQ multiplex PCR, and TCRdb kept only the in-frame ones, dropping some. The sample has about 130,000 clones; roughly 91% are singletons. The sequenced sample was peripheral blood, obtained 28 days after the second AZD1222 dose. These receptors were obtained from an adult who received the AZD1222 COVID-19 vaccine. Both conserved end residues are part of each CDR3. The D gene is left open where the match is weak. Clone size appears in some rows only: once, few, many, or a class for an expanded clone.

TGCGCCAGCAGCCAAGATGGGGGAATGGACAGGGGGACAAGCGGGGAGCTGTTTTTT,CASSQDGGMDRGTSGELFF,-,TRBD1,TRBJ2-2,TRBV4-1
TGCAGTGCTAGTTCGTTGGACAGAAAGAATGCTGAAGCTTTCTTT,CSASSLDRKNAEAFF,-,-,TRBJ1-1,TRBV20-1
TGTGCCAGCAGCCAAGCAAGTCGGGGGAACACTGAAGCTTTCTTT,CASSQASRGNTEAFF,once,-,TRBJ1-1,TRBV3-1/TRBV3-2
TGTGCCAACAGTTACGGGGTCGGTTCGGGCACTGAAGCTTTCTTT,CANSYGVGSGTEAFF,-,-,TRBJ1-1,TRBV6-5
TGCGCCAGCAGCTTTTGGGGGGTTGGCGAGCAGTACTTC,CASSFWGVGEQYF,-,-,TRBJ2-7,TRBV5-1
TGTGCCAGCACTTCCAACCTCATAGTCACAGATACGCAGTATTTT,CASTSNLIVTDTQYF,-,-,TRBJ2-3,TRBV6-6
TGCGCCAGCAGCCAGACTGGGACTGGGAACAATGAGCAGTTCTTC,CASSQTGTGNNEQFF,-,-,TRBJ2-1,TRBV4-3
TGTGCCAGCAGTCCAACAGGGAACTACAATGAGCAGTTCTTC,CASSPTGNYNEQFF,-,-,TRBJ2-1,TRBV6-2/TRBV6-3
TGTGCCAGCAGTCTAGCTGGGGAGGACTATGGCTACACCTTC,CASSLAGEDYGYTF,-,-,TRBJ1-2,TRBV6-5
TGTGCCAGCAGCTTAGCCTGGGGCGGCCTAGCGGTGGAGCAGTACTTC,CASSLAWGGLAVEQYF,-,TRBD2,TRBJ2-7,TRBV11-2
TGTGCCAGCAGCCTAACAGGGGAGGGCTATGGCTACACCTTC,CASSLTGEGYGYTF,-,TRBD1,TRBJ1-2,TRBV5-4
TGTGCCAGTAGTACAGGGCAGCTCTACGAGCAGTACTTC,CASSTGQLYEQYF,-,-,TRBJ2-7,TRBV19
TGTGCCAGCAGCGCAGGGGAATTCATGAACACTGAAGCTTTCTTT,CASSAGEFMNTEAFF,-,-,TRBJ1-1,TRBV13
TGTGCCAGTAGTCTCGCCCCCCCAGCATCCTCTGGAAACACCATATATTTT,CASSLAPPASSGNTIYF,-,-,TRBJ1-3,TRBV19
TGTGCCAGCTCACCACCGACAACCTACAATGAGCAGTTCTTC,CASSPPTTYNEQFF,few,-,TRBJ2-1,TRBV18
TGTGCCAGCAGTTTTGGGGTAGGGACTGAAGCTTTCTTT,CASSFGVGTEAFF,-,-,TRBJ1-1,TRBV12-3/TRBV12-4
TGTGCCAGCAGCCCAACAGGGTCCCCGGTTTCGCGGGGCTACACCTTC,CASSPTGSPVSRGYTF,-,-,TRBJ1-2,TRBV28
TGTGCCAGCAGCTCCCCTGGTTGGCAGGGGGCGAACTACGAGCAGTACTTC,CASSSPGWQGANYEQYF,once,TRBD1,TRBJ2-7,TRBV5-7
TGTGCCAGCAGTGATCGCCAGGGAGTAAAACTGTTTTTT,CASSDRQGVKLFF,-,-,TRBJ1-4,TRBV2
TGTGCCAGCTCACCCCAAGGGACGCTTCGACTTGGCTACACCTTC,CASSPQGTLRLGYTF,-,-,TRBJ1-2,TRBV18
TGTGCCAGCAGTTTTCGGGGGATCCTCACCGGGGAGCTGTTTTTT,CASSFRGILTGELFF,-,-,TRBJ2-2,TRBV28
TGCGCCAGCAGCTTGCGCGCAGCGTTTAGCACAGATACGCAGTATTTT,CASSLRAAFSTDTQYF,-,-,TRBJ2-3,TRBV5-1
TGTGCCAGCAGCTTAATAACGGAACATAGGGGAAATGAGCAGTTCTTC,CASSLITEHRGNEQFF,-,-,TRBJ2-1,TRBV7-9
TGTGCCAGCAGCCGTGGGGGGTCCGTTTACAATGAGCAGTTCTTC,CASSRGGSVYNEQFF,-,-,TRBJ2-1,TRBV5-4
TGCGCCAGCCCTAGGCGTCTGGGTCTACACGATGGCTACACCTTC,CASPRRLGLHDGYTF,-,-,TRBJ1-2,TRBV4-3
TGCGCCAGCAGTCCGAGGGGCGAAGCTTTCTTT,CASSPRGEAFF,once,-,TRBJ1-1,TRBV23-1
TGTGCCACCCAAACGGTTGGGAGAGGCACCGGGGAGCTGTTTTTT,CATQTVGRGTGELFF,once,-,TRBJ2-2,TRBV2
TGCGCCAGCAGCTGGGGTGGGCAGCTCTTCAATGAGCAGTTCTTC,CASSWGGQLFNEQFF,-,-,TRBJ2-1,TRBV5-1
TGCGCCAGCAGCACAGAATACAATGAGCAGTTCTTC,CASSTEYNEQFF,-,-,TRBJ2-1,TRBV5-1
TGTGCCAGCAGCTTTCAGGGTAACACTGAAGCTTTCTTT,CASSFQGNTEAFF,-,-,TRBJ1-1,TRBV11-1
TGTGCCAGCAGAAGCGGGAGGGCTTTCGGCACAGATACGCAGTATTTT,CASRSGRAFGTDTQYF,-,TRBD2,TRBJ2-3,TRBV5-4
TGTGCCAGCAGCCTATCGGGACGCTCACTAGGAAACACCATATATTTT,CASSLSGRSLGNTIYF,-,-,TRBJ1-3,TRBV7-9
TGTGCCAGCAGCCACAACCGAGGTAGCGGGGGGTATACGCAGTATTTT,CASSHNRGSGGYTQYF,-,TRBD2,TRBJ2-3,TRBV6-2/TRBV6-3
TGTGCCAGCAGCCAGATCCAGGGTTTTACAAGGGAGGGCCAGTACTTC,CASSQIQGFTREGQYF,-,TRBD2,TRBJ2-5,TRBV3-1/TRBV3-2
TGCGCCAGCAGCCAAGATCCGGCCCGGGGGGACATTCAGTACTTC,CASSQDPARGDIQYF,-,TRBD2,TRBJ2-4,TRBV4-3
TGTGCCAGCTCACCGATGTACATCAGGGGTGGAGTGGACACTGAAGCTTTCTTT,CASSPMYIRGGVDTEAFF,-,-,TRBJ1-1,TRBV18
TGTGCCAGCAGCCACCGAAGGGGAACCTACGAGCAGTACTTC,CASSHRRGTYEQYF,-,-,TRBJ2-7,TRBV3-1/TRBV3-2
TGCGCCAGCAGCTGGGGGACAGATTATAGCAATCAGCCCCAGCATTTT,CASSWGTDYSNQPQHF,-,TRBD1,TRBJ1-5,TRBV5-1
TGTGCCAGCAGCTCACAGGGGGGAAACTATGGCTACACCTTC,CASSSQGGNYGYTF,-,TRBD1,TRBJ1-2,TRBV7-9
TGTGCCAGCAGCACCATACAGGGAGCGGGAAACACCATATATTTT,CASSTIQGAGNTIYF,-,-,TRBJ1-3,TRBV6-5
TGTGCCAGCAGTTTTAACAGGGTGGATGGCTACACCTTC,CASSFNRVDGYTF,-,-,TRBJ1-2,TRBV27
TGTGCCAGCAGCTTCTCAAAACTGGGGGGGTCTGGCTACACCTTC,CASSFSKLGGSGYTF,-,-,TRBJ1-2,TRBV13
TGTGCCAGCAGCTCGGGACTAGCCTACAATGAGCAGTTCTTC,CASSSGLAYNEQFF,once,TRBD2,TRBJ2-1,TRBV11-3
TGTGCCAGCAGCTCAATCGGGGGGGCCGGAGTTTATGGCTACACCTTC,CASSSIGGAGVYGYTF,-,-,TRBJ1-2,TRBV5-6
TGTGCCAGCAGTTCCTCGAGCAATCAGCCCCAGCATTTT,CASSSSSNQPQHF,-,-,TRBJ1-5,TRBV27
TGCAGTGCTAGTATGGGGTCGAACACTGAAGCTTTCTTT,CSASMGSNTEAFF,-,-,TRBJ1-1,TRBV20-1
TGTGCCAGTAGTAGTTCAGGGCCAAACATTCAGTACTTC,CASSSSGPNIQYF,-,-,TRBJ2-4,TRBV19
TGTGCCAGCAGTGAAAAACAGGGGGAGAGCTCACCCCTCCACTTT,CASSEKQGESSPLHF,-,TRBD1,TRBJ1-6,TRBV6-1
TGTGCCAGTAGTACCGGGTGGTCCTATAATTCACCCCTCCACTTT,CASSTGWSYNSPLHF,-,-,TRBJ1-6,TRBV19
TGCGCCAGCAGCCTAACACAACAGGGTCTCCAGCCCCAGCATTTT,CASSLTQQGLQPQHF,-,-,TRBJ1-5,TRBV4-1
TGTGCCAGCAGTCGGAGGGAGGACGAGCAGTACTTC,CASSRREDEQYF,once,-,TRBJ2-7,TRBV3-1/TRBV3-2
TGTGCCAGCAGCGCGAAACCGGGAAGGGGGGGTTACGAGCAGTACTTC,CASSAKPGRGGYEQYF,-,-,TRBJ2-7,TRBV7-3
TGTGCCAGCAGTTCTCCGACAAGGGGGTACTATGGCTACACCTTC,CASSSPTRGYYGYTF,-,-,TRBJ1-2,TRBV25-1
TGTGCCAGCGCTAAGGACAGGGGCAGTCATGACTATGGCTACACCTTC,CASAKDRGSHDYGYTF,-,TRBD1,TRBJ1-2,TRBV19
TGTGCCTGGGGTTTGAAGAGGACAGGCAATTCACCCCTCCACTTT,CAWGLKRTGNSPLHF,-,TRBD1,TRBJ1-6,TRBV30
TGTGCCAGCAGCGTAGGTACGGGAAGCCAAAATGAAAAACTGTTTTTT,CASSVGTGSQNEKLFF,-,-,TRBJ1-4,TRBV9
TGTGCCAGTAGTATTTGGGAGCGGGGGACGGTAGATACGCAGTATTTT,CASSIWERGTVDTQYF,-,TRBD2,TRBJ2-3,TRBV19